Listed below are T cell receptor beta chains from one sample, sequenced in a study of control samples from healthy donors and cancer patients. The method was immunoSEQ multiplex PCR; TCRdb's version includes in-frame clones alone and lacks a portion of them. The profile covers around 130,000 clones, with roughly 89% appearing a single time and around 10% taken by the ten largest. Material for sequencing was blood. The source of these receptors is a young man in good health. CDR3s include the opening cysteine and the closing phenylalanine or tryptophan.

TRBJ1-1	TRBV7-9	CASSFGQVTVGTEAFF
TRBJ2-7	TRBV7-2	CASSFAGASGGAYEQYF
TRBJ2-2	TRBV5-1	CASSEGQTLTGELFF
TRBJ1-2	TRBV14	CASSQAAGQGNYGYTF
TRBJ2-6	TRBV5-1	CASSLVWPSGANVLTF
TRBJ1-1	TRBV29-1	CSARELSYTEAFF
TRBJ2-5	TRBV5-1	CASSLREETQYF
TRBJ1-1	TRBV3-1/TRBV3-2	CASSQGPGSEAFF
TRBJ1-2	TRBV24-1	CATSDFDTPDSGVYGYTF
TRBJ1-4	TRBV5-6	CASSPGTDEKLFF
TRBJ1-4	TRBV4-1	CASSFSGGGLKTNEKLFF
TRBJ1-1	TRBV19	CASRSSRARNTEAFF
TRBJ1-4	TRBV9	CASSPRPQRREKLFF
TRBJ1-5	TRBV2	CASSEVTVQPQHF
TRBJ1-1	TRBV5-1	CASSGGAIKNTEAFF
TRBJ1-4	TRBV28	CASTPPGLKGEKLFF
TRBJ1-2	TRBV29-1	CSVEDPTGTLANYGYTF
TRBJ1-2	TRBV4-1	CACSQGRGGQGEGYTF
TRBJ2-5	TRBV12-5	CASAFGQAQETQYF
TRBJ1-2	TRBV5-6	CASSLGQGNYGYTF
TRBJ1-1	TRBV19	CASTSGIGTEAFF
TRBJ2-2	TRBV6-5	CASSLRQGVGELFF
TRBJ1-1	TRBV29-1	CSAHSGGPTEAFF
TRBJ1-1	TRBV2	CASSPDSLNTEAFF
TRBJ2-3	TRBV29-1	CSVEASAANTQYF
TRBJ1-1	TRBV10-3	CAIRGLGGETEAFF
TRBJ2-3	TRBV7-9	CASSFSSGGSTDTQYF
TRBJ1-5	TRBV7-2	CASSSSLSGNQPQHF
TRBJ2-3	TRBV25-1	CASSSGQTYLSTDTQYF
TRBJ1-5	TRBV10-2	CASSPGTFDQPQHF
TRBJ2-7	TRBV7-9	CASSLVRVGGEQYF
TRBJ1-3	TRBV6-2/TRBV6-3	CASSDRGLSGNTIYF
TRBJ1-1	TRBV10-3	CAISESSRNGEAFF
TRBJ1-1	TRBV7-8	CASSFRISSVSTEAFF
TRBJ2-4	TRBV6-1	CASSEAMGGRDIQYF
TRBJ1-2	TRBV27	CASSPTDRGLWGYTF
TRBJ1-1	TRBV15	CATTRGMNTEAFF
TRBJ2-2	TRBV24-1	CATSDKGPYDGELFF
TRBJ1-1	TRBV19	CASSSRQGTAEAFF
TRBJ1-3	TRBV18	CASSPIDSTGNTIYF
TRBJ1-1	TRBV12-3/TRBV12-4	CANREGNTEAFF
TRBJ2-3	TRBV6-1	CASSELWGDTQYF
TRBJ1-2	TRBV4-2	CASSQDGRYGYTF
TRBJ2-7	TRBV7-2	CASSRDRALLSYEQYF
TRBJ2-3	TRBV7-3	CASSLLGDTQYF
TRBJ1-1	TRBV7-9	CASSFGQGEAFF
TRBJ1-2	TRBV15	CATSKDRGSNTF
TRBJ1-5	TRBV4-1	CASSQERVSSNQPQHF